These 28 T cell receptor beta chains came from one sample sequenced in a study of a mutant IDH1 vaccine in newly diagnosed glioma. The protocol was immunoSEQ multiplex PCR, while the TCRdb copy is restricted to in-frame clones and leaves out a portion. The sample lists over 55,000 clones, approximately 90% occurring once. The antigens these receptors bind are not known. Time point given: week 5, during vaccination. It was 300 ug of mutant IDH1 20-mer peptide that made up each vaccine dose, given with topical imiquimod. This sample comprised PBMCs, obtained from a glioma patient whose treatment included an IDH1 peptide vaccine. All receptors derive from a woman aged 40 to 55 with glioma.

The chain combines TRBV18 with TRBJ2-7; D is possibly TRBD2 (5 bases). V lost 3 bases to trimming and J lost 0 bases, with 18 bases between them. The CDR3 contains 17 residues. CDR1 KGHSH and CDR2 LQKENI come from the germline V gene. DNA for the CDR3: TGTGCCAGCTCACCGATTGGACGGACTTTAAGCTCCTACGAGCAGTACTTC. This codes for CASSPIGRTLSSYEQYF.

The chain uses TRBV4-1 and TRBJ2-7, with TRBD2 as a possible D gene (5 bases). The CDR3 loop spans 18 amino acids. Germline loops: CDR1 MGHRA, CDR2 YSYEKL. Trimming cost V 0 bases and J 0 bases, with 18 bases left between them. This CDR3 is CASSQEVGAFKVSYEQYF. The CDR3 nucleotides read TGCGCCAGCAGCCAAGAGGTGGGAGCGTTCAAAGTCTCCTACGAGCAGTACTTC.

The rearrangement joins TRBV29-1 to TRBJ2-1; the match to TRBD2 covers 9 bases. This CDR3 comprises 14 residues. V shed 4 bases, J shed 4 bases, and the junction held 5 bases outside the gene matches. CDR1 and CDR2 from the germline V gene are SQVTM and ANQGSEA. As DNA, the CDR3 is TGCAGCGTTGGCGCGGGAGGGAATTACAATGAGCAGTTCTTC. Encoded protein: CSVGAGGNYNEQFF.

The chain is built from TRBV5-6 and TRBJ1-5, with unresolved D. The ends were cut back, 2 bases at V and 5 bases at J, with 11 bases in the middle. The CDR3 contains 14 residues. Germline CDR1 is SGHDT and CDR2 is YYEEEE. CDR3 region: CASSFQAPDQPQHF. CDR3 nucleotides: TGTGCCAGCAGCTTCCAGGCCCCAGATCAGCCCCAGCATTTT.

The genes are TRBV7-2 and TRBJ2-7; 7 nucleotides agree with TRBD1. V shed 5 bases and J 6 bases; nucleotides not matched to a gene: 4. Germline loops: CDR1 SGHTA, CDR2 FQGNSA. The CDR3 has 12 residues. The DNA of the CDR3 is TGTGCCAGCAGCCCGACAGGGCGCGAGCAGTACTTC. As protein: CASSPTGREQYF.

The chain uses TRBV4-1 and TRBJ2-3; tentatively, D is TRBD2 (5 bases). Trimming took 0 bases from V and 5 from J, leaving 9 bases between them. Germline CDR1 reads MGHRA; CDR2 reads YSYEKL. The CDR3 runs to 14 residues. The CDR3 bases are TGCGCCAGCAGCCAAGATCCAGGAGGAGATACGCAGTATTTT. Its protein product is CASSQDPGGDTQYF.

The CDR3, as DNA: TGCGCCAGCAGCTCCCCTGGGTCGGGGAAGAGCACAGATACGCAGTATTTT. Translated, it gives CASSSPGSGKSTDTQYF. The chain has TRBV5-1 and TRBJ2-3, with D perhaps TRBD2 (5 bases). Trimming took 3 bases from V and 0 from J, leaving 17 bases between them. CDR1 and CDR2 (germline): SGHRS, YFSETQ. There are 17 residues in the CDR3. The full variable domain, in which reference TRBV5-1 and TRBJ2-3 provide the parts outside the CDR3, is KAGVTQTPRYLIKTRGQQVTLSCSPISGHRSVSWYQQTPGQGLQFLFEYFSETQRNKGNFPGRFSGRQFSNSRSEMNVSTLELGDSALYLCASSSPGSGKSTDTQYFGPGTRLTVL.

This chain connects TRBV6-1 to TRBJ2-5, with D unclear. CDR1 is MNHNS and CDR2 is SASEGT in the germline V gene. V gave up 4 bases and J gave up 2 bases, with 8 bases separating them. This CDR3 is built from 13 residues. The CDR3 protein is CASSGTYQETQYF. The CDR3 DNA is TGTGCCAGCAGTGGCACCTATCAAGAGACCCAGTACTTC.

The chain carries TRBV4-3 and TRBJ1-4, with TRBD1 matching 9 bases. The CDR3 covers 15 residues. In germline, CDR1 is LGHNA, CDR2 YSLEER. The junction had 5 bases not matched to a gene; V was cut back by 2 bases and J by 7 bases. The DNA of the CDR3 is TGCGCCAGCAGCCAAACGGGACAGGGTGGTGAAAAACTGTTTTTT. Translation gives CASSQTGQGGEKLFF.

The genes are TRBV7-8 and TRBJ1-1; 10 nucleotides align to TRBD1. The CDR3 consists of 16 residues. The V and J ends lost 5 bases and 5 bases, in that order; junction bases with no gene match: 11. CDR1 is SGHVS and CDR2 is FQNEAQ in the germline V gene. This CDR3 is CASSPRDRGPLTEAFF. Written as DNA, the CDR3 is TGTGCCAGCAGCCCCCGGGACAGGGGCCCCCTGACTGAAGCTTTCTTT.

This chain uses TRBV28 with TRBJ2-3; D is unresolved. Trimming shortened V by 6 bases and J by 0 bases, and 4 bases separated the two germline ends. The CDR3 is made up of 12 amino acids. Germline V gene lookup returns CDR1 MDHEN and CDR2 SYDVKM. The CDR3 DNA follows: TGTGCCAGCAGGACTAGCACAGATACGCAGTATTTT. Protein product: CASRTSTDTQYF.

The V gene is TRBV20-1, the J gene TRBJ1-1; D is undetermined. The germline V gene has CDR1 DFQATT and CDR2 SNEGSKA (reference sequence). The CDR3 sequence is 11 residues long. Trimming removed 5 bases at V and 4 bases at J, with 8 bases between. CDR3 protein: CSAPRLTEAFF. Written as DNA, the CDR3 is TGCAGTGCTCCCCGTCTCACTGAAGCTTTCTTT.

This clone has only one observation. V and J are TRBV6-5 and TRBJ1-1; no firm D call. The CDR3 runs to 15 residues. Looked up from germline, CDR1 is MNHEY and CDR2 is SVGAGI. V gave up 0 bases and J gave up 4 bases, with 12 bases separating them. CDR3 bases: TGTGCCAGCAGTTACTCCCCTGGGAAAGGCACTGAAGCTTTCTTT. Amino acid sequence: CASSYSPGKGTEAFF.

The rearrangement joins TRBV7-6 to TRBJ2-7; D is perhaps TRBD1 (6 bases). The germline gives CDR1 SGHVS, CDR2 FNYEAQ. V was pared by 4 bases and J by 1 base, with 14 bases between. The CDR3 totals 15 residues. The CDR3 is CASSYRQVGSYEQYF. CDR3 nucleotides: TGTGCCAGCAGCTACCGACAGGTGGGGTCCTACGAGCAGTACTTC.

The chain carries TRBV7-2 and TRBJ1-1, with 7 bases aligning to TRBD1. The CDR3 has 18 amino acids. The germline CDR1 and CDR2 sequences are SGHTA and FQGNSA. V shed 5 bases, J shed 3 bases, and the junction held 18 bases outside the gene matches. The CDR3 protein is CASSLPYYGGDRYTEAFF. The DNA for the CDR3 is TGTGCCAGCAGCCTCCCTTATTACGGAGGGGACAGATACACTGAAGCTTTCTTT.

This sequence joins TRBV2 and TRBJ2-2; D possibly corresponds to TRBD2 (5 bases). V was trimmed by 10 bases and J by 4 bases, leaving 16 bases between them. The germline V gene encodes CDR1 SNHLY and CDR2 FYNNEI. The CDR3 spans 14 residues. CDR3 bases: TGTGCCACCAAAGGGCCCGGGGTCACCGGGGAGCTGTTTTTT. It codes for CATKGPGVTGELFF.

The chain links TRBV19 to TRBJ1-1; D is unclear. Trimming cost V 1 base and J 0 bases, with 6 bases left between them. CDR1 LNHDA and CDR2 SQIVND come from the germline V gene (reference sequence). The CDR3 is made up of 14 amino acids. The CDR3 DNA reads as TGTGCCAGTAGTATAGGAAACATGAACACTGAAGCTTTCTTT. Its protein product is CASSIGNMNTEAFF.

The CDR3 loop is CASSPPGSNQPQHF. CDR3 coding DNA: TGTGCCAGCAGCCCTCCAGGGTCCAATCAGCCCCAGCATTTT. The chain uses TRBV7-9 and TRBJ1-5; D is possibly TRBD1 (5 bases). Germline assignment: CDR1 SEHNR and CDR2 FQNEAQ (reference sequence). V was clipped by 5 bases and J by 3 bases, with 11 bases between them. The CDR3 consists of 14 residues. Complete variable domain (other parts from reference TRBV7-9 and TRBJ1-5): DTGVSQNPRHKITKRGQNVTFRCDPISEHNRLYWYRQTLGQGPEFLTYFQNEAQLEKSRLLSDRFSAERPKGSFSTLEIQRTEQGDSAMYLCASSPPGSNQPQHFGDGTRLSIL.

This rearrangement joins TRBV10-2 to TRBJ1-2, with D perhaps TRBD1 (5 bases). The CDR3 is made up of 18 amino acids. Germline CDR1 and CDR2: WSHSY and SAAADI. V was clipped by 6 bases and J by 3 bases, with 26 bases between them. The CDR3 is CASRDPGSDPPSDYGYTF. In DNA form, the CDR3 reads TGCGCCAGCAGGGACCCAGGGTCCGATCCCCCGAGTGACTATGGCTACACCTTC.

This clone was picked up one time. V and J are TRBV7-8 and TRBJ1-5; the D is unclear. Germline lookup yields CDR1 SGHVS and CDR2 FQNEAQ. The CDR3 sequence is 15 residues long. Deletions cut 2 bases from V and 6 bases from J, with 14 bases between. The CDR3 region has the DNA TGTGCCAGCAGCTTAATAGGACGTTCCGGTCAGCCCCAGCATTTT. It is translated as CASSLIGRSGQPQHF.

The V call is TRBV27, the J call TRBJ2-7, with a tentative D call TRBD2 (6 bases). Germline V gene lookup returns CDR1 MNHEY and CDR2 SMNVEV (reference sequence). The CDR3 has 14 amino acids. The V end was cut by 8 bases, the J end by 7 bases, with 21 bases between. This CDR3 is CASHMGTRPLEQYF. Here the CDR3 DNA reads TGTGCCAGCCACATGGGGACTCGACCCTTGGAGCAGTACTTC.

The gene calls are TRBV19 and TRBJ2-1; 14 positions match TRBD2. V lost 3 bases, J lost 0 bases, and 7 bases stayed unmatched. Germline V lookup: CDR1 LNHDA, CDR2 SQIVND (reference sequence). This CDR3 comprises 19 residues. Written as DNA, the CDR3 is TGTGCCAGTAGTATTCACGGACTAGCGGGGGGAAGCTCCTACAATGAGCAGTTCTTC. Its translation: CASSIHGLAGGSSYNEQFF.

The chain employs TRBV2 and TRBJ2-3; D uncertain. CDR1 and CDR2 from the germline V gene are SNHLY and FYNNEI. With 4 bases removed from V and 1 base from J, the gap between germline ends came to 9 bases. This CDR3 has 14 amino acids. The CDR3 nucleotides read TGTGCCAGCAGTGTCCCTAGGGGCACAGATACGCAGTATTTT. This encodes CASSVPRGTDTQYF.

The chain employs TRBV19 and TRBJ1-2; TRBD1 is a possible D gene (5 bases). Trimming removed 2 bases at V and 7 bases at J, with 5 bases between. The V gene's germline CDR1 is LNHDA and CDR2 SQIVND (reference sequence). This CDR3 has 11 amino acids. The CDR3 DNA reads TGTGCCAGTAGTATAAGGGGTGGCTACACCTTC. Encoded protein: CASSIRGGYTF.

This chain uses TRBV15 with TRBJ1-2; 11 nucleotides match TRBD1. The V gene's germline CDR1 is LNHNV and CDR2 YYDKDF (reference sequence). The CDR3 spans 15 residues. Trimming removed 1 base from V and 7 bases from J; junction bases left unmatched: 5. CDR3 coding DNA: TGTGCCACCAGCAGAGCTGGACAGGGGGCCTTTGGCTACACCTTC. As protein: CATSRAGQGAFGYTF.

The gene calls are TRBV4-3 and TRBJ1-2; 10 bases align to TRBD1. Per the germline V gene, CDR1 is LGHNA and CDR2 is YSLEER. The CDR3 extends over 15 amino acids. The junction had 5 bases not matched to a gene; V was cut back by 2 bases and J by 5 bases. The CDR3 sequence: CASSQSGTGVYGYTF. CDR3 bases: TGCGCCAGCAGCCAATCCGGGACAGGGGTTTATGGCTACACCTTC.

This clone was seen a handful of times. CDR3 protein: CSVDEGPRTGSQQYF. In DNA form, the CDR3 reads TGCAGCGTTGATGAGGGTCCAAGGACAGGAAGTCAGCAGTACTTC. The rearrangement links TRBV29-1 to TRBJ2-7; 7 bases agree with TRBD1. This CDR3 has 15 residues. Germline CDR1 reads SQVTM; CDR2 reads ANQGSEA. With 3 bases clipped from V and 8 bases from J, the junction kept 16 bases outside the gene matches.

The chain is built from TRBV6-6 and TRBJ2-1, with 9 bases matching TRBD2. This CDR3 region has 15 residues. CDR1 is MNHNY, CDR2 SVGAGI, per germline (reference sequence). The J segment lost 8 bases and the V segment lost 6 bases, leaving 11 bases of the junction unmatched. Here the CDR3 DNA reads TGTGCCAGCAGCTCTAAGGGCGGGGGGGCCGATGAGCAGTTCTTC. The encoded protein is CASSSKGGGADEQFF.